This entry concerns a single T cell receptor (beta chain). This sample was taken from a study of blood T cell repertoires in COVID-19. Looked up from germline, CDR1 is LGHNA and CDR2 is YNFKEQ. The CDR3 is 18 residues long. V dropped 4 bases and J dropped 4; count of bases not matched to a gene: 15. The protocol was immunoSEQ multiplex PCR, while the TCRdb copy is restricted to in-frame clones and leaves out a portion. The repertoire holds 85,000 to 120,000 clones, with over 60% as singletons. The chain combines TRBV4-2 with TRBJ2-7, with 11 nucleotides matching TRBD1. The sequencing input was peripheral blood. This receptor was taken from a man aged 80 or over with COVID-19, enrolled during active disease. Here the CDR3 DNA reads TGTGCCAGCAGCCCAATGTTTTCGGCCGGGGACAGGGGGTACGAGCAGTACTTC. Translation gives CASSPMFSAGDRGYEQYF.